This TCR beta chain was profiled in a study of vaccination and CD4 T cells after COVID-19. Study-wide context: Two-dose vaccination with either BNT162b2 or mRNA-1273 was given to participants. Post-COVID draws came a median around 100 days after diagnosis (range 35 to 161). Sampling that followed vaccination took place a median around 71 days after dose two, within a range of 14 to 241.

In its sample, this clonotype ranks as medium-sized. Its matching antigen is unknown. The treatment denotes: approximately 9-day PBMC culture with coronavirus spike peptide pools or control peptides (ViraFEST assay). ViraFEST used peptide pools to expand antigen-specific T cells and subsequently sequenced their TCRs. Oncomine TCR Beta short-read sequencing was applied to DNA from cultured CD4+ T cells. One entry per CDR3 protein, called by TCRdb with MiXCR from the PCR reads. The sample includes approximately 12,000 distinct CDR3 sequences, around 30% of them seen just once. There are 14 residues in the CDR3. The ends were cut back, 4 bases at V and 9 bases at J, with 17 bases in the middle. Per germline, CDR1 KGHDR and CDR2 SFDVKD.

The sequenced sample consisted of cultured CD4+ T cells from blood. This clonotype originated in a human donor with COVID-19. The genes are TRBV24-1 and TRBJ1-2; a possible D gene is TRBD1 (6 bases). In DNA form, the CDR3 reads TGTGCCACCAGTGAGGGCCAGGGGAAGTTGAGCTACACCTTC. It specifies CATSEGQGKLSYTF.